The rows below give T cell receptor beta chains drawn from one sample of a study of cytomegalovirus exposure and HLA in healthy donors. The data were produced by immunoSEQ multiplex PCR, yet TCRdb's version contains in-frame clones alone and is incomplete. The table records fewer than 200,000 clones, approximately 72% of them present only once. Sequencing was carried out using PBMCs. The receptors stem from a man between 18 and 29 years old in good health and CMV-seronegative. Each CDR3 is given with its conserved first and last residue. The D gene is left open where the match is weak. Clone size is shown for a subset of rows, as once, few, many or a class of expanded clone.

>TRBV6-1|.|.|TRBJ1-3
CAITGTHSGNTIYF
TGTGCCATAACCGGGACACACTCTGGAAACACCATATATTTT
>TRBV6-5|.|TRBD1|TRBJ1-2
CASRRPGQGAGYTF
TGTGCCAGCAGGCGCCCGGGACAGGGGGCGGGCTACACCTTC
>TRBV10-1|.|TRBD1|TRBJ2-3
CASRDSWSTDTQYF
TGCGCCAGCCGGGACAGCTGGAGCACAGATACGCAGTATTTT
>TRBV7-2|.|.|TRBJ2-3
CASSTPLAPDTQYF
TGTGCCAGCAGCACCCCGCTGGCCCCAGATACGCAGTATTTT
>TRBV6-4|few|.|TRBJ2-2
CASSEGSTGELFF
TGTGCCAGCAGTGAAGGGAGCACCGGGGAGCTGTTTTTT
>TRBV19|.|.|TRBJ1-3
CASSMGAGGNTIYF
TGTGCCAGTAGTATGGGGGCCGGTGGAAACACCATATATTTT
>TRBV5-6|few|TRBD1|TRBJ1-1
CASTRQGEAFF
TGTGCCAGCACCAGACAGGGTGAAGCTTTCTTT
>TRBV7-8|.|.|TRBJ2-1
CASSPVRRGWFF
TGTGCCAGCAGCCCGGTCCGGAGAGGGTGGTTCTTC
>TRBV28|.|TRBD2|TRBJ2-1
CASSGGLAGGNEQFF
TGTGCCAGCAGCGGAGGACTAGCGGGAGGCAATGAGCAGTTCTTC
>TRBV5-6|.|.|TRBJ1-2
CASSVDTGYDYGYTF
TGTGCCAGCAGCGTTGACACCGGCTATGACTATGGCTACACCTTC
>TRBV9|.|TRBD1|TRBJ2-7
CASSTGTAGFYEQYF
TGTGCCAGCAGCACCGGGACAGCCGGATTCTACGAGCAGTACTTC
>TRBV7-9|.|TRBD1|TRBJ2-5
CASRSRDRGRQETQYF
TGTGCCAGCAGGTCGCGGGACAGGGGACGACAAGAGACCCAGTACTTC
>TRBV28|.|.|TRBJ1-5
CASSLGGHSNQPQHF
TGTGCCAGCAGTTTAGGCGGACATAGCAATCAGCCCCAGCATTTT
>TRBV4-1|.|.|TRBJ1-5
CASSQGAGENQPQHF
TGCGCCAGCAGCCAAGGCGCAGGGGAAAATCAGCCCCAGCATTTT
>TRBV7-6|once|.|TRBJ1-4
CASSLSRNEKLFF
TGTGCCAGCAGCTTATCCAGGAATGAAAAACTGTTTTTT
>TRBV5-5|.|TRBD2|TRBJ2-3
CASSLGGLAVGDTQYF
TGTGCCAGCAGCTTAGGAGGACTAGCGGTGGGGGATACGCAGTATTTT
>TRBV29-1|.|TRBD1|TRBJ1-1
CSVATGGNTEAFF
TGCAGCGTCGCCACAGGGGGCAACACTGAAGCTTTCTTT
>TRBV6-1|.|TRBD2|TRBJ2-5
CASSGTSGRNQETQYF
TGTGCCAGCAGTGGAACTAGCGGGAGGAATCAAGAGACCCAGTACTTC
>TRBV9|.|TRBD2|TRBJ2-7
CASSVGLAGVGYEQYF
TGTGCCAGCAGCGTAGGTCTAGCGGGAGTGGGCTACGAGCAGTACTTC
>TRBV27|.|.|TRBJ1-1
CASSLGSRTEAFF
TGTGCCAGCAGTTTGGGCAGCAGGACTGAAGCTTTCTTT
>TRBV6-5|.|TRBD1|TRBJ2-6
CANRQGAAGANVLTF
TGTGCCAACCGACAGGGGGCTGCAGGGGCCAACGTCCTGACTTTC
>TRBV19|.|TRBD2|TRBJ2-5
CASSRTSGSLETQYF
TGTGCCAGTAGTCGAACTAGCGGGAGCTTAGAGACCCAGTACTTC
>TRBV6-5|.|TRBD2|TRBJ2-7
CASSYSFSGNGEQYF
TGTGCCAGCAGTTACTCGTTTAGCGGGAACGGGGAGCAGTACTTC
>TRBV15|.|.|TRBJ1-5
CATSRSGGGANQPQHF
TGTGCCACCAGCAGAAGCGGGGGGGGCGCGAATCAGCCCCAGCATTTT
>TRBV7-9|.|TRBD1|TRBJ1-2
CSSSRDSEYGYTF
TGTTCCAGCAGTCGGGACAGTGAATATGGCTACACCTTC
>TRBV25-1|.|.|TRBJ2-3
CASSPASASGTDTQYF
TGTGCCAGCAGTCCAGCCTCGGCTAGCGGCACAGATACGCAGTATTTT
>TRBV27|.|.|TRBJ1-5
CASSFNTGSQPQHF
TGTGCCAGCAGTTTCAATACAGGGAGTCAGCCCCAGCATTTT
>TRBV5-1|.|.|TRBJ2-2
CASSSPPTGPGELFF
TGCGCCAGCAGCTCCCCGCCAACAGGGCCCGGGGAGCTGTTTTTT
>TRBV2|.|TRBD2|TRBJ2-5
CAREEASGKETQYF
TGTGCCAGGGAGGAGGCTAGCGGGAAAGAGACCCAGTACTTC
>TRBV4-3|once|TRBD2|TRBJ2-7
CASSQDSGTLYF
TGCGCCAGCAGCCAAGATAGCGGGACGCTCTACTTC
>TRBV5-8|.|TRBD1|TRBJ1-5
CASSPGQVTHSNQPQHF
TGTGCCAGCAGTCCGGGACAGGTCACCCATAGCAATCAGCCCCAGCATTTT
>TRBV25-1|.|TRBD2|TRBJ2-7
CASSGPTSSYSYEQYF
TGTGCCAGCAGTGGTCCGACTAGCTCCTACTCCTACGAGCAGTACTTC
>TRBV30|.|.|TRBJ1-5
CAWSTEGDQPQHF
TGTGCCTGGAGTACAGAAGGCGATCAGCCCCAGCATTTT
>TRBV10-3|.|.|TRBJ2-1
CAEGAQKNEQFF
TGTGCGGAGGGGGCGCAGAAGAATGAGCAGTTCTTC
>TRBV5-1|.|TRBD1|TRBJ1-1
CASRTFGQGVAEAFF
TGCGCCAGCAGAACCTTTGGACAGGGGGTAGCTGAAGCTTTCTTT
>TRBV10-3|.|TRBD2|TRBJ2-7
CAIWGAGGNEQYF
TGTGCCATCTGGGGAGCGGGAGGGAACGAGCAGTACTTC
>TRBV9|.|.|TRBJ1-3
CASSVGMLGSSGNTIYF
TGTGCCAGCAGCGTAGGAATGTTGGGCAGCTCTGGAAACACCATATATTTT
>TRBV19|.|TRBD2|TRBJ2-5
CASSQGAGTSGSETQYF
TGTGCCAGTAGTCAAGGAGCCGGGACTAGCGGGAGTGAGACCCAGTACTTC
>TRBV4-1|.|TRBD2|TRBJ2-5
CASSQGGLAGGIGRETQYF
TGCGCCAGCAGCCAAGGGGGACTAGCGGGAGGAATCGGCCGGGAGACCCAGTACTTC
>TRBV7-9|.|.|TRBJ2-7
CASSLISSPYEQYF
TGTGCCAGCAGCTTAATAAGTAGCCCCTACGAGCAGTACTTC
>TRBV7-2|.|.|TRBJ1-1
CASSLSQGTAEAFF
TGTGCCAGCAGCTTATCTCAGGGGACGGCAGAAGCTTTCTTT
>TRBV19|few|TRBD2|TRBJ2-7
CASSKASGEIYEQYF
TGTGCCAGTAGTAAGGCTAGCGGGGAGATCTACGAGCAGTACTTC
>TRBV4-2|.|TRBD2|TRBJ2-3
CASSQDSAAGGVDTQYF
TGTGCCAGCAGCCAAGATAGTGCGGCGGGAGGGGTGGATACGCAGTATTTT
>TRBV2|.|.|TRBJ2-7
CASSEETVGLEQYF
TGTGCCAGCAGTGAGGAGACAGTAGGGTTGGAGCAGTACTTC
>TRBV7-9|.|TRBD1|TRBJ1-1
CSSSLIQAAQGGEAFF
TGTTCCAGCAGCTTAATTCAGGCCGCCCAGGGGGGTGAAGCTTTCTTT
>TRBV29-1|.|TRBD2|TRBJ2-1
CSVERTSSYNEQFF
TGCAGCGTTGAGAGGACTAGCTCCTACAATGAGCAGTTCTTC
>TRBV7-2|.|TRBD1|TRBJ1-5
CASSLDRANQPQHF
TGTGCCAGCAGCTTGGACAGGGCAAATCAGCCCCAGCATTTT
>TRBV7-6|.|.|TRBJ2-7
CASSPEVRVPYEQYF
TGTGCCAGCAGCCCCGAGGTTCGGGTCCCCTACGAGCAGTACTTC
>TRBV7-2|.|TRBD1|TRBJ1-2
CASSSGQGTGYTF
TGTGCCAGCAGCTCGGGACAGGGGACTGGCTACACCTTC
>TRBV27|once|.|TRBJ2-7
CASGAYSYEQYF
TGTGCCAGCGGAGCCTATTCCTACGAGCAGTACTTC
>TRBV6-5|once|.|TRBJ2-3
CASSYVISDTQYF
TGTGCCAGCAGTTACGTAATAAGCGATACGCAGTATTTT
>TRBV5-8|.|TRBD1|TRBJ2-3
CASSLGDRGLTDTQYF
TGTGCCAGCAGCTTAGGGGACAGGGGGCTGACAGATACGCAGTATTTT
>TRBV5-1|.|TRBD2|TRBJ2-5
CASSLSSAGGIQETQYF
TGCGCCAGCAGCTTGTCGTCGGCGGGAGGGATACAAGAGACCCAGTACTTC
>TRBV18|.|TRBD2|TRBJ2-7
CASSPPGFSGGGPYEQYF
TGTGCCAGCTCACCGCCAGGCTTCAGCGGGGGGGGTCCTTACGAGCAGTACTTC
>TRBV7-2|once|.|TRBJ2-3
CASKAGATTDTQYF
TGTGCCAGCAAGGCGGGGGCGACCACAGATACGCAGTATTTT
>TRBV7-6|.|TRBD2|TRBJ2-1
CASSGRLAGAPNEQFF
TGTGCCAGCAGCGGGCGACTAGCGGGAGCCCCCAATGAGCAGTTCTTC